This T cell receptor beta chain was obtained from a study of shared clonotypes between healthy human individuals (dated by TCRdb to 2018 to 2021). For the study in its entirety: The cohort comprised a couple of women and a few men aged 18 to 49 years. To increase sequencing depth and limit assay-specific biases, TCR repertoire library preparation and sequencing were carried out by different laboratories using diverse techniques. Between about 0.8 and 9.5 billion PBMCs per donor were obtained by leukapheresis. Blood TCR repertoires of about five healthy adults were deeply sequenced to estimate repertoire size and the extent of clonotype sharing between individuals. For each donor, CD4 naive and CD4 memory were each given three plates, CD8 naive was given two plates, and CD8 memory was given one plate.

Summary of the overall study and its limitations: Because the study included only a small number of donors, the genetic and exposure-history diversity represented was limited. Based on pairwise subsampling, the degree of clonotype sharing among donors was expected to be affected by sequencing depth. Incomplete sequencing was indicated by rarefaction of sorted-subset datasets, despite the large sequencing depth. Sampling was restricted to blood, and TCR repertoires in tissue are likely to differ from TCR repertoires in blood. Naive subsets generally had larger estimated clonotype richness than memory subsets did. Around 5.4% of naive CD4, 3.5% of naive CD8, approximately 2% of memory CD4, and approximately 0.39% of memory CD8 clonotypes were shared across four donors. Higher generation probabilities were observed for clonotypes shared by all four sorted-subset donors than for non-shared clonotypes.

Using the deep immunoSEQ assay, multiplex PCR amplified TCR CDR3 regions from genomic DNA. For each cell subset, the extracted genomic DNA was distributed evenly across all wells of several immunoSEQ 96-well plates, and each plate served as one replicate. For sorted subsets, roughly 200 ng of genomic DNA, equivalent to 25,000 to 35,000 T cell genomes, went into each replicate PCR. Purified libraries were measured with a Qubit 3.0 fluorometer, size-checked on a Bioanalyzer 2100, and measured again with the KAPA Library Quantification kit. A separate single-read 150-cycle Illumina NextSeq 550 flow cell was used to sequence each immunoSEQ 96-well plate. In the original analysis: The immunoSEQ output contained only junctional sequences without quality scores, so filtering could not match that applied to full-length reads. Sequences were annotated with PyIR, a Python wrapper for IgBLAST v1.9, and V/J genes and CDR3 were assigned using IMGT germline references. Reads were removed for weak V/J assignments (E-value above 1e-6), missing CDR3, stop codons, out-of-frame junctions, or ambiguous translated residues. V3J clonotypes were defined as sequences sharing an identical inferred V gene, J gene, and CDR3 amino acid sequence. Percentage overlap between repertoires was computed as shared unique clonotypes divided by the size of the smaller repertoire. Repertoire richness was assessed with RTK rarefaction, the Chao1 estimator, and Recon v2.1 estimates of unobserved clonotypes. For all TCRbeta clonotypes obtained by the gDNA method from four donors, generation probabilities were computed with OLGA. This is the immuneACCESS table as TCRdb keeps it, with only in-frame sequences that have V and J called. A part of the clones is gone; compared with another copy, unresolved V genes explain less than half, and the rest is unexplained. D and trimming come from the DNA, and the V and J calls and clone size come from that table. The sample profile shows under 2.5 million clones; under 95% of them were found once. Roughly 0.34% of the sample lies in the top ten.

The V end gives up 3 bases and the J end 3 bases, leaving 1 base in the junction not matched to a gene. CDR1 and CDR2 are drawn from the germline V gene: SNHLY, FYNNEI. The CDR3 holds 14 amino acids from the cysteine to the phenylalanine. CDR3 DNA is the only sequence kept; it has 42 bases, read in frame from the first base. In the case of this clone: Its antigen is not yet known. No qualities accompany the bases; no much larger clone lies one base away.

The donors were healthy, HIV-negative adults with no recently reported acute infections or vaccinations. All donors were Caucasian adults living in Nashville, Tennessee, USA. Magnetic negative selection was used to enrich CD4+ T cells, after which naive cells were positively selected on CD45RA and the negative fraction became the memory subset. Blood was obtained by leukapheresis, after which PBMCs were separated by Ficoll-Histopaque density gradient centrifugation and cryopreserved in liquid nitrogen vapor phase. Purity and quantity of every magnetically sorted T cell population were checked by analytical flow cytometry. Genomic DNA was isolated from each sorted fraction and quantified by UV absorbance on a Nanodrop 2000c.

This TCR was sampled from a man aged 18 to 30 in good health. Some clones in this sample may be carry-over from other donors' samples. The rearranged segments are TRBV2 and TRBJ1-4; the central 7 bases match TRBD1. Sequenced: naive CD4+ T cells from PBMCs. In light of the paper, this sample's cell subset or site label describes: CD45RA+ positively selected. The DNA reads TGTGCCAGCAGTGACACAGGGGCTAATGAAAAACTGTTTTTT. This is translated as CASSDTGANEKLFF. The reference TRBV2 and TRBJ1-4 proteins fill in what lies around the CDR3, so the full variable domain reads EPEVTQTPSHQVTQMGQEVILRCVPISNHLYFYWYRQILGQKVEFLVSFYNNEISEKSEIFDDQFSVERPDGSNFTLKIRSTKLEDSAMYFCASSDTGANEKLFFGSGTQLSVL.